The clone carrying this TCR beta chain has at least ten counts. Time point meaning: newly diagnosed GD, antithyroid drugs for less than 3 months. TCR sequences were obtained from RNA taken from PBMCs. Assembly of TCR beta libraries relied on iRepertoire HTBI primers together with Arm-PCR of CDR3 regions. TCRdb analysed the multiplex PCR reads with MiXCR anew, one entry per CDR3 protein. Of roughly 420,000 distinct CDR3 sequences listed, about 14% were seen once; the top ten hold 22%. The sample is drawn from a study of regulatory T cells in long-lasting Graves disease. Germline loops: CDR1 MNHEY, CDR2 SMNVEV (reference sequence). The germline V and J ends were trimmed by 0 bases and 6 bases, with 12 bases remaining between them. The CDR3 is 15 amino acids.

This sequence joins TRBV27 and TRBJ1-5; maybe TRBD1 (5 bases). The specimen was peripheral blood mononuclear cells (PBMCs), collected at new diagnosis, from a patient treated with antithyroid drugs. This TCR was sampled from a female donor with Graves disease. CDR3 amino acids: CASSLSAGPGQPQHF. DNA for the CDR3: TGTGCCAGCAGTTTATCGGCGGGGCCCGGTCAGCCCCAGCATTTT.